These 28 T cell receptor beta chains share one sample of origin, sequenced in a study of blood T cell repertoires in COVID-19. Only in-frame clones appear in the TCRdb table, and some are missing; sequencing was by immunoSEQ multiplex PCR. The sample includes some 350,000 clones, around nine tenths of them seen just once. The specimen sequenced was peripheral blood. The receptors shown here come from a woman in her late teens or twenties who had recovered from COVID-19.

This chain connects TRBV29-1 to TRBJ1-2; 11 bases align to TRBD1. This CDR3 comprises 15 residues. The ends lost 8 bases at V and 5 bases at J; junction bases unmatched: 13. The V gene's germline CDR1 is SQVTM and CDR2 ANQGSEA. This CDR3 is CSMSYLGTGGYGYTF. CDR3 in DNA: TGCAGCATGTCGTACCTCGGGACAGGGGGTTATGGCTACACCTTC.

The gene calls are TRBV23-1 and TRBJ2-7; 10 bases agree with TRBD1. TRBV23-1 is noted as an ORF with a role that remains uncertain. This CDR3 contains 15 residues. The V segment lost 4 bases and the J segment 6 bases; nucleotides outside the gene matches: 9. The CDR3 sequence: CASSLGDRGVVEQYV. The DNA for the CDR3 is TGCGCCAGCAGTCTCGGGGACAGGGGCGTTGTCGAGCAGTACGTC.

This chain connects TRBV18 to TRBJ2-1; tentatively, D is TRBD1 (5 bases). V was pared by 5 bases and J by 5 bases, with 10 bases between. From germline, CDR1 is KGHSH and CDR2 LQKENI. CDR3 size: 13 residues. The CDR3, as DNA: TGTGCCAGCTCAGCGGACATCGACAATGAGCAGTTCTTC. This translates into CASSADIDNEQFF.

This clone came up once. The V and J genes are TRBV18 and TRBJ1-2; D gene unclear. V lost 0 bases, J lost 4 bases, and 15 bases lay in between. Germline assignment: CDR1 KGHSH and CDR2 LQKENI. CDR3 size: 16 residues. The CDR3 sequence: CASSPPNREYTYGYTF. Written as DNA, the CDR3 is TGTGCCAGCTCACCACCGAATAGGGAGTATACCTATGGCTACACCTTC.

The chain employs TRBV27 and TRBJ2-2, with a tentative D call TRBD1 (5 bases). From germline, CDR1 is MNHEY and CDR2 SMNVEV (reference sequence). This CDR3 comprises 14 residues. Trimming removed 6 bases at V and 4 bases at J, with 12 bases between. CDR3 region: CASSHGAPTGELFF. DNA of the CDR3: TGTGCCAGCAGCCATGGGGCGCCCACCGGGGAGCTGTTTTTT.

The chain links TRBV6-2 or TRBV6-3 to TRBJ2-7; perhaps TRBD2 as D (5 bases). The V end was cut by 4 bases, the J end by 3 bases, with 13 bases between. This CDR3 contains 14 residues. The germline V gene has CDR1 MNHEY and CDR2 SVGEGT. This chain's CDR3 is CASSSTDGVYEQYV. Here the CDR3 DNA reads TGTGCCAGCAGTTCCACCGACGGGGTCTACGAGCAGTACGTC.

CDR3 sequence (DNA): TGTGCCAGCAGTTGGGTCCGCGGGAGCTCCTACAATGAGCAGTTCTTC. Translation gives CASSWVRGSSYNEQFF. This rearrangement joins TRBV7-2 to TRBJ2-1; 7 bases map to TRBD2. The CDR3 runs to 16 residues. V lost 6 bases and J lost 0; bases outside the gene matches: 8. Germline lookup yields CDR1 SGHTA and CDR2 FQGNSA.

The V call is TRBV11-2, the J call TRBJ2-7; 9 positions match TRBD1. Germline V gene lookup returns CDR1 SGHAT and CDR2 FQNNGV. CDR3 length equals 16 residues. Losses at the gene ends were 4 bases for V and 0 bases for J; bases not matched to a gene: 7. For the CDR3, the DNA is TGTGCCAGCAGCTCACCCCCGGGACAGGGCTCCTACGAGCAGTACGTC. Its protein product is CASSSPPGQGSYEQYV.

As DNA, the CDR3 is TGCGCCAGCAGCCACGAAGCGGGCGGAGGCGCAGATACGCAGTATTTT. This encodes CASSHEAGGGADTQYF. The V call is TRBV4-1, the J call TRBJ2-3, with TRBD2 as a possible D gene (6 bases). V was pared by 3 bases and J by 4 bases, with 17 bases between. The germline V gene has CDR1 MGHRA and CDR2 YSYEKL. This CDR3 is 16 amino acids long.

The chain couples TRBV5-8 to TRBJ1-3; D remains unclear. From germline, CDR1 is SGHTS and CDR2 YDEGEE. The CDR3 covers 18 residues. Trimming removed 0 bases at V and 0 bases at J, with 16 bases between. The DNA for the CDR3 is TGTGCCAGCAGCTTGGCCTGGAGGGCCCGACTCTCTGGAAACACCATATATTTT. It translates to CASSLAWRARLSGNTIYF.

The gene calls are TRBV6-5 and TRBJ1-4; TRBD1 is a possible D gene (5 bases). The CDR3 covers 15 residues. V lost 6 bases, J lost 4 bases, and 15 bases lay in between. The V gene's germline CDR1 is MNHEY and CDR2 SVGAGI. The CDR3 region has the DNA TGTGCCAGCAGAACAAGGGGAGGCGATAATGAAAAACTGTTTTTT. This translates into CASRTRGGDNEKLFF.

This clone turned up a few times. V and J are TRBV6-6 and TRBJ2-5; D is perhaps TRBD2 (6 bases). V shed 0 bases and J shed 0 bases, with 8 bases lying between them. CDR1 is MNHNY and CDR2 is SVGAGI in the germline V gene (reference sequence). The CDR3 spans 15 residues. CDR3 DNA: TGTGCCAGCAGTTACTCCGGAGGGAACCAAGAGACCCAGTACTTC. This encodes CASSYSGGNQETQYF.

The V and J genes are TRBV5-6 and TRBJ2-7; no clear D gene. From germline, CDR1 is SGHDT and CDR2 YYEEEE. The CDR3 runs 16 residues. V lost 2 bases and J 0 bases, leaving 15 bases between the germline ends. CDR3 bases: TGTGCCAGCAGCTTTCGGATCCGCGGAAGCTCCTACGAGCAGTACGTC. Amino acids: CASSFRIRGSSYEQYV.

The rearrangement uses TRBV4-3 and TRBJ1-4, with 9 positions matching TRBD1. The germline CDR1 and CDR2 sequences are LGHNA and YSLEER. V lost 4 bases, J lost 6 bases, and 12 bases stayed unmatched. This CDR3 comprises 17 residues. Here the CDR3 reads CASSRMRTGQGDEKLFF. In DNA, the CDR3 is TGCGCCAGCAGCCGGATGCGGACGGGACAGGGCGATGAAAAACTGTTTTTT.

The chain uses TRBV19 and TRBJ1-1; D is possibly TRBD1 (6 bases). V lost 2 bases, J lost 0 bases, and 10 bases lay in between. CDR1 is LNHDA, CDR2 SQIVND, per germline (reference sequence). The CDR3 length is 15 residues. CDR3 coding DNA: TGTGCCAGTAGTATATTGACAGGCCTGAACACTGAAGCTTTCTTT. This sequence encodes CASSILTGLNTEAFF. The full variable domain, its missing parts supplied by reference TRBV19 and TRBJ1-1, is DGGITQSPKYLFRKEGQNVTLSCEQNLNHDAMYWYRQDPGQGLRLIYYSQIVNDFQKGDIAEGYSVSREKKESFPLTVTSAQKNPTAFYLCASSILTGLNTEAFFGQGTRLTVV.

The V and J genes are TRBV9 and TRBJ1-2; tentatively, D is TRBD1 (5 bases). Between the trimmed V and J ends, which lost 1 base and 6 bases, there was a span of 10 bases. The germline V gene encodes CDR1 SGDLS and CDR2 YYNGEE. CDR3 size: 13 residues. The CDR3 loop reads CASSVQGRNGYTF. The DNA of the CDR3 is TGTGCCAGCAGCGTACAGGGAAGGAATGGCTACACCTTC.

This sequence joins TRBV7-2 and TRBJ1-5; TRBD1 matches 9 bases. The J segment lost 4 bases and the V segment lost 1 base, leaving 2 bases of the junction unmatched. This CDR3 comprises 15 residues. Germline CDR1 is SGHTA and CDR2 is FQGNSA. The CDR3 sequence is CASSLEGQGNQPQHF. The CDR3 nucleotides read TGTGCCAGCAGCTTAGAAGGACAGGGGAATCAGCCCCAGCATTTT.

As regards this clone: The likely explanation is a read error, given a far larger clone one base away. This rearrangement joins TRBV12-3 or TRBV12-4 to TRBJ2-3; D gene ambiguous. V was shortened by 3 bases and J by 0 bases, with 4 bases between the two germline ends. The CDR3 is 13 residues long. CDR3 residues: CASSFGSTDTQYF. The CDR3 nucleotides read TGTGCCAGCAGTTTCGGGAGCACAGATACGCAGTATTTT.

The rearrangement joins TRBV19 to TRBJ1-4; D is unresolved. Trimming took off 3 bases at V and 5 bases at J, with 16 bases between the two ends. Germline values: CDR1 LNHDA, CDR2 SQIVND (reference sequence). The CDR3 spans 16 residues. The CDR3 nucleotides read TGTGCCAGTAGTATGGTAGGGAGGGCTTGGAATGAAAAACTGTTTTTT. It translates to CASSMVGRAWNEKLFF.

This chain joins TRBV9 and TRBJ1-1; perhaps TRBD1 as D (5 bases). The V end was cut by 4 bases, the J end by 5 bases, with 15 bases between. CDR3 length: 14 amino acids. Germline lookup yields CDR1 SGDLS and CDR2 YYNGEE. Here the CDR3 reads CASSSHSGATEAFF. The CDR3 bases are TGTGCCAGCAGCTCGCACTCTGGGGCGACTGAAGCTTTCTTT.

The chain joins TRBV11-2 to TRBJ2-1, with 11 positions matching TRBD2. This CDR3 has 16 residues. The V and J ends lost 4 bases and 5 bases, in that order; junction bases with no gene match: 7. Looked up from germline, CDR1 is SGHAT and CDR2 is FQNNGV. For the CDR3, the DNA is TGTGCCAGCAGCTCCCACCTGGGACTAGCGGACAATGAGCAGTTCTTC. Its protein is CASSSHLGLADNEQFF.

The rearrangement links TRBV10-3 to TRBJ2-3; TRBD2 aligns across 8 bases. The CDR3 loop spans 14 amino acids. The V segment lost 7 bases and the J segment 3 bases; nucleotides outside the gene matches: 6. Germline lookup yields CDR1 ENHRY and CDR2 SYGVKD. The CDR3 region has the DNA TGTGCCATCACGAGCGGGAGCATGACAGATACGCAGTATTTT. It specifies CAITSGSMTDTQYF.

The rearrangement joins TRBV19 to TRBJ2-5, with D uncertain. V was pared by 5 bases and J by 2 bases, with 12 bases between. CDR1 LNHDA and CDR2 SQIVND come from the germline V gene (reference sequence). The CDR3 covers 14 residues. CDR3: CASSSTAVQETQYF. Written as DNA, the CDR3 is TGTGCCAGTAGTTCCACGGCGGTACAAGAGACCCAGTACTTC.

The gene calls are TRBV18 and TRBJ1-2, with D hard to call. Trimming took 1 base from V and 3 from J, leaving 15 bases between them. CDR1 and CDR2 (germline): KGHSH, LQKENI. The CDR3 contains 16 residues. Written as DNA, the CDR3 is TGTGCCAGCTCACCACGTTTCGGGGAGAACGACTATGGCTACACCTTC. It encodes CASSPRFGENDYGYTF.

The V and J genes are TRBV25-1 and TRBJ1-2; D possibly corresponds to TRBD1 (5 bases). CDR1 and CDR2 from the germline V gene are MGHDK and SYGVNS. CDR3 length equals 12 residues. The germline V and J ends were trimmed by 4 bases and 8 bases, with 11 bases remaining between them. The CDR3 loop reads CASSGGSSGYTF. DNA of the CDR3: TGTGCCAGCAGTGGGGGCAGTAGCGGCTACACCTTC.

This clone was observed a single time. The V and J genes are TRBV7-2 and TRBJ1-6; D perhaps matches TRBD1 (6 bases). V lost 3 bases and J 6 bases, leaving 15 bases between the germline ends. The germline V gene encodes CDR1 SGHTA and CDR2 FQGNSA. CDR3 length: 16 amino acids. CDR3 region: CASSLQTGTSNSPLHF. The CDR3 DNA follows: TGTGCCAGCAGCTTGCAAACCGGGACAAGTAATTCACCCCTCCACTTT.

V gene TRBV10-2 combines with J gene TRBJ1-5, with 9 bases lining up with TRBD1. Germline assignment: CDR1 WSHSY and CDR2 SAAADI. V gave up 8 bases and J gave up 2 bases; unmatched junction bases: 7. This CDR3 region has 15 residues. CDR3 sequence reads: CASSWGQGGNQPQHF. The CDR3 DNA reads TGCGCCAGCTCATGGGGACAGGGAGGCAATCAGCCCCAGCATTTT.

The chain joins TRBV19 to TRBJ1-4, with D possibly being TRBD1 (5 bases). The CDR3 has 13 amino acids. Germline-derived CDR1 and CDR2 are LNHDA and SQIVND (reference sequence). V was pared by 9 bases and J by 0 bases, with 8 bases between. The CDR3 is CASTGATNEKLFF. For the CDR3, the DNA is TGTGCCAGCACAGGAGCAACTAATGAAAAACTGTTTTTT. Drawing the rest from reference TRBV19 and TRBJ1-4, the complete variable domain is DGGITQSPKYLFRKEGQNVTLSCEQNLNHDAMYWYRQDPGQGLRLIYYSQIVNDFQKGDIAEGYSVSREKKESFPLTVTSAQKNPTAFYLCASTGATNEKLFFGSGTQLSVL.